This T cell receptor (beta chain) was retrieved from a study of cytomegalovirus exposure and HLA in healthy donors. Study-wide findings and caveats: A list of more than 150 TCR beta chains associated with cytomegalovirus was given. The classifier, whose performance was assessed in both the original and validation cohorts, reportedly diagnosed cytomegalovirus status with high specificity and sensitivity. It was found in a later analysis that first-cohort TCR clusters tended to co-occur in the 100 to 150 validation repertoires.

Sequenced by immunoSEQ multiplex PCR; TCRdb stores in-frame clones only, minus some. In the table there are more than 80,000 clones, roughly 95% of which are singletons. Germline V gene data show CDR1 as SGHTS and CDR2 as YDEGEE. V was pared by 4 bases and J by 3 bases, with 14 bases between. The CDR3 totals 15 residues. For this clone: The antigen is unknown.

The clonotype originates from a woman aged 18 to 35 in good health and CMV-seronegative. V gene TRBV5-8 combines with J gene TRBJ2-1, with a tentative D call TRBD2 (5 bases). The source material was PBMCs. In DNA form, the CDR3 reads TGTGCCAGCAGCACGGACTTTCTGCTCTACAATGAGCAGTTCTTC. This encodes CASSTDFLLYNEQFF.